This entry lists 17 T cell receptor beta chains sequenced from one sample in a study of glioma-infiltrating T cells after dendritic cell vaccination (dated by TCRdb to about 2016). Library creation used the immunoSEQ multiplex PCR assay. Held by TCRdb, this immuneACCESS table contains in-frame sequences only and omits some clones. Under half of the omission traces to an unresolved V gene where checked; the cause of the rest is unknown. The sample table lists roughly 100,000 clones, roughly 79% of them with a count of one. The ten largest account for 10% to 15% of the sample. The source was blood, collected before dendritic cell vaccination. The receptor set was obtained from a human donor with glioblastoma.

The rearrangement links TRBV4-2 to TRBJ2-7; 7 nucleotides align to TRBD2. Looked up from germline, CDR1 is LGHNA and CDR2 is YNFKEQ. V dropped 1 base and J dropped 3; count of bases not matched to a gene: 15. CDR3 length equals 18 residues. The CDR3 coding sequence is TGTGCCAGCAGCCAAGTTCTTAGAATACTCGGCGGGGGCTACGAGCAGTACTTC. Its protein is CASSQVLRILGGGYEQYF.

V and J are TRBV6-1 and TRBJ2-1, with D maybe TRBD1 (7 bases). This CDR3 spans 13 amino acids. Trimming pared 6 bases from V and 5 bases from J, leaving 11 bases between. Germline CDR1 is MNHNS and CDR2 is SASEGT. CDR3 coding DNA: TGTGCCAGCAGCGCGGGACAGCACAATGAGCAGTTCTTC. It specifies CASSAGQHNEQFF.

The J gene is TRBJ2-4, the V gene TRBV6-1; D possibly corresponds to TRBD2 (6 bases). The CDR3 has 16 amino acids. Germline V gene data show CDR1 as MNHNS and CDR2 as SASEGT. Trimming stripped 4 bases from V and 0 bases from J, with 13 bases between. The CDR3 coding sequence is TGTGCCAGCAGTGTCAGACTAGTTAAAGCCAAAAACATTCAGTACTTC. It encodes CASSVRLVKAKNIQYF.

The genes are TRBV6-5 and TRBJ2-7, with a weak D call TRBD2 (6 bases). CDR3 size: 14 residues. CDR1 is MNHEY, CDR2 SVGAGI, per germline. Trimming took 6 bases from V and 2 from J, leaving 14 bases between them. The CDR3: CASRWVGGTYEQYF. CDR3 DNA: TGTGCCAGCAGATGGGTGGGGGGAACCTACGAGCAGTACTTC.

The J gene is TRBJ2-3, the V gene TRBV7-3; 8 bases fit TRBD2. Unmatched junction bases numbered 9, after V lost 4 bases and J lost 3 bases. The CDR3 covers 16 residues. Germline V gene lookup returns CDR1 SGHTA and CDR2 FQGTGA. CDR3 sequence (DNA): TGTGCCAGCAGCTCCAGGTCGTCTAGCGGGACAGATACGCAGTATTTT. Protein: CASSSRSSSGTDTQYF.

The chain combines TRBV7-2 with TRBJ2-2, with 7 bases identical to TRBD2. V shed 5 bases and J 6 bases; nucleotides not matched to a gene: 9. The germline V gene encodes CDR1 SGHTA and CDR2 FQGNSA. The CDR3 is made up of 15 amino acids. This CDR3 is CASSPDLRGAGELFF. CDR3 nucleotide sequence: TGTGCCAGCAGCCCTGATCTACGGGGGGCCGGGGAGCTGTTTTTT.

This chain joins TRBV7-9 and TRBJ2-5; tentative D call: TRBD1 (6 bases). This CDR3 has 15 amino acids. V lost 2 bases and J 5 bases, leaving 15 bases between the germline ends. The germline V gene encodes CDR1 SEHNR and CDR2 FQNEAQ (reference sequence). This CDR3 is CASSLLSGERETQYF. The CDR3 region has the DNA TGTGCCAGCAGCTTACTGTCAGGGGAACGGGAGACCCAGTACTTC. Full variable domain (missing parts from reference TRBV7-9 and TRBJ2-5): DTGVSQNPRHKITKRGQNVTFRCDPISEHNRLYWYRQTLGQGPEFLTYFQNEAQLEKSRLLSDRFSAERPKGSFSTLEIQRTEQGDSAMYLCASSLLSGERETQYFGPGTRLLVL.

The chain couples TRBV7-9 to TRBJ1-2, with D perhaps TRBD1 (6 bases). There are 15 residues in the CDR3. The V gene lost 1 base and the J gene lost 4 bases, with 13 bases spanning the gap. CDR1 and CDR2 from the germline V gene are SEHNR and FQNEAQ (reference sequence). CDR3 in amino acids: CASSLGTASLYGYTF. CDR3 sequence (DNA): TGTGCCAGCAGCTTAGGGACAGCCAGCCTCTATGGCTACACCTTC.

A word on this clone: Additional DNA sequences in this sample encode the identical CDR3. The chain links TRBV7-9 to TRBJ1-1, with D perhaps TRBD1 (5 bases). The CDR3 is 12 residues long. V gave up 2 bases and J gave up 5 bases, with 6 bases separating them. The germline V gene has CDR1 SEHNR and CDR2 FQNEAQ (reference sequence). The CDR3 loop reads CASSLRGTEAFF. In DNA form, the CDR3 reads TGTGCCAGCAGCTTAAGGGGTACTGAAGCTTTCTTT.

This chain connects TRBV18 to TRBJ1-5; possible D gene TRBD1, 5 bases. V shed 4 bases and J shed 6 bases, with 19 bases lying between them. The CDR3 sequence is 16 residues long. Per the germline V gene, CDR1 is KGHSH and CDR2 is LQKENI. The CDR3 DNA reads TGTGCCAGCTCACTTCTAAACATTGGCGGGGGTCAGCCCCAGCATTTT. Translating it yields CASSLLNIGGGQPQHF.

V usage is TRBV30 and J usage is TRBJ1-3, with a possible D match to TRBD1 (6 bases). The CDR3 is 14 amino acids. The germline CDR1 and CDR2 sequences are GTSNPN and SVGIG (reference sequence). V lost 6 bases and J lost 0, with 12 bases in between. DNA of the CDR3: TGTGCCTGCCTAGGGGGATCCTCTGGAAACACCATATATTTT. Translating gives CACLGGSSGNTIYF. Complete variable domain (other parts from reference TRBV30 and TRBJ1-3): SQTIHQWPATLVQPVGSPLSLECTVEGTSNPNLYWYRQAAGRGLQLLFYSVGIGQISSEVPQNLSASRPQDRQFILSSKKLLLSDSGFYLCACLGGSSGNTIYFGEGSWLTVV.

The V gene is TRBV19, the J gene TRBJ2-7, with TRBD1 identical over 11 bases. This CDR3 is 13 amino acids long. J was trimmed by 5 bases and V by 4 bases; bases with no gene match: 1. Germline loops: CDR1 LNHDA, CDR2 SQIVND (reference sequence). CDR3 amino acids: CASSRDRGNEQYF. The CDR3 bases are TGTGCCAGTAGTAGGGACAGGGGGAACGAGCAGTACTTC.

This rearrangement joins TRBV19 to TRBJ2-2, with 9 nucleotides matching TRBD1. V gave up 6 bases and J gave up 6 bases; unmatched junction bases: 8. CDR3 length equals 15 residues. Germline CDR1 LNHDA, CDR2 SQIVND (reference sequence). The CDR3, as DNA: TGTGCCAGTAGCCGGACAGGGGTGGGGTCCGGGGAGCTGTTTTTT. This translates into CASSRTGVGSGELFF. Combining the CDR3 with reference TRBV19 and TRBJ2-2 gives the whole variable domain DGGITQSPKYLFRKEGQNVTLSCEQNLNHDAMYWYRQDPGQGLRLIYYSQIVNDFQKGDIAEGYSVSREKKESFPLTVTSAQKNPTAFYLCASSRTGVGSGELFFGEGSRLTVL.

The chain uses TRBV7-2 and TRBJ1-2; D remains ambiguous. The CDR3 has 11 amino acids. Per the germline V gene, CDR1 is SGHTA and CDR2 is FQGNSA. The V end was cut by 5 bases, the J end by 4 bases, with 5 bases between. The CDR3 region has the DNA TGTGCCAGCAGCCAGGTCTATGGCTACACCTTC. It yields the protein CASSQVYGYTF.

This chain connects TRBV30 to TRBJ2-1; 10 bases are a match to TRBD2. The V and J ends lost 0 bases and 9 bases, in that order; junction bases with no gene match: 5. The CDR3 is made up of 14 amino acids. Germline CDR1 and CDR2: GTSNPN and SVGIG (reference sequence). The CDR3 spells CAWSVGLAGGEQFF. CDR3 sequence (DNA): TGTGCCTGGAGTGTAGGGTTAGCGGGGGGTGAGCAGTTCTTC.

This sequence joins TRBV14 and TRBJ2-1; 7 nucleotides agree with TRBD2. The ends lost 1 base at V and 4 bases at J; junction bases unmatched: 4. The CDR3 has 15 residues. Germline loops: CDR1 SGHDN, CDR2 FVKESK. CDR3 sequence (DNA): TGTGCCAGCAGCCAAGTCCTAGCGGCATACAATGAGCAGTTCTTC. It specifies CASSQVLAAYNEQFF.

Turning to this clone: The sample contains more than one DNA sequence encoding this CDR3. V and J are TRBV30 and TRBJ2-1, with 9 bases fitting TRBD2. The CDR3 covers 14 residues. V dropped 2 bases and J dropped 8; count of bases not matched to a gene: 7. Germline values: CDR1 GTSNPN, CDR2 SVGIG (reference sequence). As DNA, the CDR3 is TGTGCCTGGAGTCCCGGGACTAGCTGGGATGAGCAGTTCTTC. Protein sequence: CAWSPGTSWDEQFF.